The 28 T cell receptor beta chains below all came from one sample that was sequenced in a study of human T cells and chemical hapten exposure. A single record per CDR3 protein comes from TCRdb applying MiXCR to the RACE reads. The data contain 95,000 to 150,000 distinct CDR3 sequences, approximately 15% of them singletons. Time point meaning: pre-sensitization, week 0. Noted treatment: therapeutic diphenylcyclopropenone sensitization with weekly scalp DPC. The sample here was whole blood, taken in connection with sensitization to the hapten diphenylcyclopropenone (DPC). The receptor source for this set is a woman in her late teens or twenties with alopecia areata. Some clones in this sample may be carry-over from other donors' samples.

This chain links TRBV7-2 with TRBJ2-5; D perhaps matches TRBD1 (6 bases). The CDR3 covers 14 residues. Germline values: CDR1 SGHTA, CDR2 FQGNSA. The V and J ends lost 3 bases and 5 bases respectively, with 13 bases between them. The DNA of the CDR3 is TGTGCCAGCAGCTTTCAGGGGTCGGGGGAGACCCAGTACTTC. Translating it yields CASSFQGSGETQYF.

This chain joins TRBV18 and TRBJ2-7; D unresolved. The germline CDR1 and CDR2 sequences are KGHSH and LQKENI. The CDR3 contains 14 residues. The V gene lost 5 bases and the J gene lost 0 bases, with 11 bases spanning the gap. CDR3 coding DNA: TGTGCCAGCTCAGCGACCATACCCTCCTACGAGCAGTACTTC. It codes for CASSATIPSYEQYF.

This clonotype was counted between two and nine times. The chain employs TRBV29-1 and TRBJ2-1, with a weak D call TRBD1 (5 bases). The CDR3 is 11 residues long. Trimming took 3 bases from V and 6 from J, leaving 6 bases between them. Germline CDR1 and CDR2: SQVTM and ANQGSEA. Here the CDR3 reads CSVEQGNEQFF. The CDR3 DNA follows: TGCAGCGTTGAGCAGGGCAATGAGCAGTTCTTC.

This clonotype was counted ten times or more. The chain has TRBV5-5 and TRBJ2-2, with 8 positions matching TRBD1. J gave up 2 bases and V 4 bases, and 4 bases lay outside the gene matches. CDR1 is SGHKS, CDR2 YYEKEE, per germline (reference sequence). This CDR3 has 15 residues. CDR3 amino acids: CASSRRGQNTGELFF. CDR3 sequence (DNA): TGTGCCAGCAGCCGCAGGGGGCAAAACACCGGGGAGCTGTTTTTT.

Notes on this clonotype: This clone may be a read error of a much larger clone one base away. V usage is TRBV29-1 and J usage is TRBJ1-1; D unresolved. V gave up 3 bases and J gave up 5 bases, with 10 bases separating them. Germline CDR1 reads SQVTM; CDR2 reads ANQGSEA. The CDR3 runs to 12 residues. CDR3 sequence: CSVEVWVTEAFF. The CDR3 coding sequence is TGCAGCGTTGAGGTGTGGGTGACTGAAGCTTTCTTT. The entire variable domain, with the rest obtained from reference TRBV29-1 and TRBJ1-1, is as follows: SAVISQKPSRDICQRGTSLTIQCQVDSQVTMMFWYRQQPGQSLTLIATANQGSEATYESGFVIDKFPISRPNLTFSTLTVSNMSPEDSSIYLCSVEVWVTEAFFGQGTRLTVV.

This clonotype was counted between two and nine times. The chain combines TRBV9 with TRBJ2-2; D uncertain. Germline V gene lookup returns CDR1 SGDLS and CDR2 YYNGEE. CDR3 size: 13 residues. Trimming shortened V by 2 bases and J by 4 bases, and 6 bases separated the two germline ends. The CDR3 loop is CASSVLGTGELFF. The CDR3 bases are TGTGCCAGCAGCGTGTTAGGCACCGGGGAGCTGTTTTTT.

This clonotype was detected many times. The CDR3 loop is CASSDRVRYTEAFF. The CDR3 DNA reads TGTGCCAGCAGTGACAGGGTTAGATACACTGAAGCTTTCTTT. V is TRBV2 and J is TRBJ1-1, with a tentative D call TRBD1 (5 bases). The CDR3 length is 14 residues. Trimming left V 3 bases short and J 3 bases short, with 11 bases between. Per germline, CDR1 SNHLY and CDR2 FYNNEI.

This clonotype was seen a handful of times. The rearrangement joins TRBV19 to TRBJ2-3, with 8 bases lining up with TRBD1. Trimming at V came to 5 bases and at J to 3 bases, leaving 7 bases not matched to a gene. This CDR3 has 15 residues. Looked up from germline, CDR1 is LNHDA and CDR2 is SQIVND (reference sequence). The CDR3 DNA sequence: TGTGCCAGTAGTCTGACAGGGGCGATGACAGATACGCAGTATTTT. It codes for CASSLTGAMTDTQYF.

This clonotype was seen a few times. This chain's CDR3 is CASSYDRKSGANVLTF. CDR3 bases: TGTGCCAGCAGTTACGACAGAAAGTCTGGGGCCAACGTCCTGACTTTC. J is TRBJ2-6 and V is TRBV6-5; tentative D call: TRBD1 (5 bases). V was pared by 2 bases and J by 1 base, with 9 bases between. The length of the CDR3 is 16 residues. The germline V gene has CDR1 MNHEY and CDR2 SVGAGI.

V gene TRBV20-1 combines with J gene TRBJ2-5, with 13 bases fitting TRBD2. CDR1 DFQATT and CDR2 SNEGSKA come from the germline V gene (reference sequence). V lost 4 bases to trimming and J lost 5 bases; unmatched junction nucleotides: 10. This CDR3 spans 16 amino acids. CDR3 coding DNA: TGCAGTGCTAAACCGGGACTAGCGGGGCTATTGGAGACCCAGTACTTC. Encoded protein: CSAKPGLAGLLETQYF.

This clonotype was observed at least ten times. This chain uses TRBV28 with TRBJ2-7; D gene uncertain. The CDR3 is 16 residues long. Between the trimmed V and J ends, which lost 7 bases and 2 bases, there was a span of 21 bases. Germline CDR1 and CDR2: MDHEN and SYDVKM. The CDR3 is CASISNGQATTYEQYF. The DNA of the CDR3 is TGTGCCAGCATATCTAATGGGCAGGCAACTACCTACGAGCAGTACTTC.

The V and J genes are TRBV20-1 and TRBJ2-1; D tentatively reads TRBD1 or TRBD2 (5 bases each). Per the germline V gene, CDR1 is DFQATT and CDR2 is SNEGSKA (reference sequence). The CDR3 totals 17 residues. Trimming cost V 0 bases and J 2 bases, with 17 bases left between them. The CDR3 nucleotides read TGCAGTGCTAGAGATTCCCGGGGAAAGGGGACCTACAATGAGCAGTTCTTC. As protein: CSARDSRGKGTYNEQFF.

The V and J genes are TRBV18 and TRBJ1-3; D remains unclear. Deletions cut 8 bases from V and 0 bases from J, with 5 bases between. CDR1 is KGHSH and CDR2 is LQKENI in the germline V gene. The CDR3 runs 12 residues. The CDR3 bases are TGTGCCAGCAAAAACTCTGGAAACACCATATATTTT. Its protein is CASKNSGNTIYF.

There are a few counts of this clonotype. The chain recombines TRBV10-3 with TRBJ1-2, with D perhaps TRBD1 (6 bases). From germline, CDR1 is ENHRY and CDR2 SYGVKD. V was clipped by 7 bases and J by 4 bases, with 19 bases between them. The CDR3 totals 15 residues. The CDR3 nucleotides read TGTGCCATCACCTCCGGACAGCCAGGTGCCTATGGCTACACCTTC. As protein: CAITSGQPGAYGYTF.

The J gene is TRBJ1-2, the V gene TRBV12-3 or TRBV12-4; D is unclear. The V gene lost 7 bases and the J gene lost 9 bases, with 15 bases spanning the gap. The CDR3 consists of 12 residues. In nucleotides, the CDR3 is TGTGCCAGCACCCAACGGGAGCGGAGCTACACCTTC. This gives the protein CASTQRERSYTF.

V usage is TRBV7-2 and J usage is TRBJ2-3, with a possible D match to TRBD1 (5 bases). Deletions cut 7 bases from V and 2 bases from J, with 13 bases between. This CDR3 comprises 14 residues. Germline assignment: CDR1 SGHTA and CDR2 FQGNSA. This chain's CDR3 is CASKPAGNTDTQYF. CDR3 DNA sequence: TGTGCCAGCAAGCCGGCAGGGAACACAGATACGCAGTATTTT.

There are many counts of this clonotype. The chain uses TRBV2 and TRBJ2-1, with TRBD2 matching over 7 bases. Trimming at V came to 11 bases and at J to 0 bases, leaving 10 bases not matched to a gene. The CDR3 has 15 residues. CDR1 and CDR2 from the germline V gene are SNHLY and FYNNEI. The CDR3 reads CASPRGESSYNEQFF. In DNA, the CDR3 is TGTGCCTCCCCCCGGGGGGAGAGCTCCTACAATGAGCAGTTCTTC.

This clonotype was observed a few times. The chain couples TRBV7-2 to TRBJ2-3; 8 bases are a match to TRBD2. The germline CDR1 and CDR2 sequences are SGHTA and FQGNSA. V dropped 5 bases and J dropped 4; count of bases not matched to a gene: 8. CDR3 size: 15 residues. CDR3 in amino acids: CASSTISGGPDTQYF. In nucleotides, the CDR3 is TGTGCCAGCAGCACCATAAGCGGGGGTCCAGATACGCAGTATTTT.

The J gene is TRBJ1-2, the V gene TRBV12-3 or TRBV12-4, with TRBD1 as a possible D gene (5 bases). The V end was cut by 6 bases, the J end by 6 bases, with 20 bases between. This CDR3 is built from 15 residues. The CDR3 sequence is CASSLRVNVKDGYTF. CDR3 DNA sequence: TGTGCCAGCAGCCTCAGGGTTAATGTCAAGGATGGCTACACCTTC.

V is TRBV3-1 and J is TRBJ2-5; possible D gene TRBD2, 6 bases. Germline-derived CDR1 and CDR2 are LGHDT and YNNKEL (reference sequence). The CDR3 runs 14 residues. The V gene lost 4 bases and the J gene lost 2 bases, with 11 bases spanning the gap. The CDR3 loop is CASSPRGTQETQYF. The DNA of the CDR3 is TGTGCCAGCAGCCCGCGGGGAACGCAAGAGACCCAGTACTTC.

The gene calls are TRBV10-3 and TRBJ2-1; a possible D gene is TRBD1 (5 bases). Trimming took 2 bases from V and 6 from J, leaving 11 bases between them. This CDR3 is built from 14 residues. Germline V gene lookup returns CDR1 ENHRY and CDR2 SYGVKD. The CDR3 sequence: CAISEVDRVNEQFF. The CDR3 DNA is TGTGCCATCAGTGAGGTAGACAGAGTCAATGAGCAGTTCTTC.

The table lists this clonotype with many counts. The V and J genes are TRBV10-3 and TRBJ2-3; D is uncertain. The CDR3 extends over 15 amino acids. Germline V gene lookup returns CDR1 ENHRY and CDR2 SYGVKD. Trimming removed 3 bases from V and 6 bases from J, with 16 bases in between. The CDR3 DNA follows: TGTGCCATCAGTGACTCAAAGACCTTAATTGATACGCAGTATTTT. Translating gives CAISDSKTLIDTQYF.

The genes are TRBV25-1 and TRBJ2-7; D is undetermined. This CDR3 has 13 residues. V was shortened by 5 bases and J by 7 bases, with 15 bases between the two germline ends. Germline CDR1 reads MGHDK; CDR2 reads SYGVNS. The CDR3 region is CASSPPGPTEQYF. The CDR3 DNA reads TGTGCCAGCAGTCCCCCAGGCCCTACGGAGCAGTACTTC.

In its sample, this clonotype was seen a few times. The rearrangement joins TRBV28 to TRBJ2-1, with 13 bases matching TRBD2. There are 19 residues in the CDR3. Germline lookup yields CDR1 MDHEN and CDR2 SYDVKM. J lost 0 bases, V lost 4 bases, and 9 bases had no gene match. The CDR3 DNA sequence: TGTGCCAGCAGTTCCCCGGGACTAGCGGGACTTAACTCCTACAATGAGCAGTTCTTC. It translates to CASSSPGLAGLNSYNEQFF.

For the CDR3, the DNA is TGTGCCAGCAGCCGGGACGGAACCTACAATGAGCAGTTCTTC. Translating it yields CASSRDGTYNEQFF. The J gene is TRBJ2-1, the V gene TRBV11-2; D is tentatively TRBD1 or TRBD2 (5 bases each). Trimming removed 5 bases from V and 2 bases from J, with 10 bases in between. CDR3 length: 14 residues. CDR1 and CDR2 from the germline V gene are SGHAT and FQNNGV.

Ten or more counts support this clonotype. The chain uses TRBV18 and TRBJ1-2, with D perhaps matching TRBD1 (5 bases). Germline V lookup: CDR1 KGHSH, CDR2 LQKENI. Trimming cost V 4 bases and J 4 bases, with 13 bases left between them. The CDR3 has 14 amino acids. In DNA form, the CDR3 reads TGTGCCAGCTCACTTACAACAGGTCTCTATGGCTACACCTTC. Its translation: CASSLTTGLYGYTF.

This clonotype was recorded at least ten times. The rearrangement joins TRBV20-1 to TRBJ1-5; D not resolved. Trimming cost V 5 bases and J 0 bases, with 5 bases left between them. Germline CDR1 and CDR2: DFQATT and SNEGSKA (reference sequence). This CDR3 spans 12 amino acids. The CDR3 sequence: CSAGYSNQPQHF. The CDR3 nucleotides are TGCAGTGCTGGATATAGCAATCAGCCCCAGCATTTT.

This chain uses TRBV7-2 with TRBJ1-6, with TRBD1 identical over 8 bases. CDR1 SGHTA and CDR2 FQGNSA come from the germline V gene. The CDR3 is 15 residues long. Trimming cost V 5 bases and J 7 bases; bases outside gene matches: 7. CDR3 bases: TGTGCCAGCAGCCGATCCGGGACAGGAAATTCACCCCTCCACTTT. This gives the protein CASSRSGTGNSPLHF.